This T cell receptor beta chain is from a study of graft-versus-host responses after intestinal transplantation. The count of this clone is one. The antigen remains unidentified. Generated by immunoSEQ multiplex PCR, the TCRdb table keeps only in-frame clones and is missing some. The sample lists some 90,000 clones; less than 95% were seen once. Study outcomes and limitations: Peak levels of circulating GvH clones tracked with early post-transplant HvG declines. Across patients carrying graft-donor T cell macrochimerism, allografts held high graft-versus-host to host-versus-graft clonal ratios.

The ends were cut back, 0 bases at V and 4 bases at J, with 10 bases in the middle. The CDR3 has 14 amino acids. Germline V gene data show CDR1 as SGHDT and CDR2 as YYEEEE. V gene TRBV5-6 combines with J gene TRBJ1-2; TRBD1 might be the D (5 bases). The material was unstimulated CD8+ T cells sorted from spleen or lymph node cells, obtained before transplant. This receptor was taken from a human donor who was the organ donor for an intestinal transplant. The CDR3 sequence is CASSLADSPYGYTF. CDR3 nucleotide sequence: TGTGCCAGCAGCTTGGCCGACAGCCCCTATGGCTACACCTTC.